The present entry profiles one T cell receptor beta chain with its context. What it recognizes is unknown. TCRdb analysed the reads with MiXCR anew, one entry per CDR3 protein. The sample records around 360,000 distinct CDR3 sequences, nearly 35% being singletons. The CDR3 has 14 amino acids. Trimming shortened V by 1 base and J by 2 bases, and 9 bases separated the two germline ends. Germline loops: CDR1 DFQATT, CDR2 SNEGSKA (reference sequence). The sample originates from a study of T cell repertoires in cytomegalovirus infection. The rearrangement joins TRBV20-1 to TRBJ2-1; a possible D gene is TRBD2 (6 bases). This TCR came from a human donor in good health (CMV status not recorded). Some clones in this sample may be carry-over from other donors' samples. Sample: cultured PBMCs, taken from culture after CMV antigen stimulation. The CDR3: CSARAGVTYNEQFF. The DNA for the CDR3 is TGCAGTGCTAGAGCGGGAGTGACCTACAATGAGCAGTTCTTC.